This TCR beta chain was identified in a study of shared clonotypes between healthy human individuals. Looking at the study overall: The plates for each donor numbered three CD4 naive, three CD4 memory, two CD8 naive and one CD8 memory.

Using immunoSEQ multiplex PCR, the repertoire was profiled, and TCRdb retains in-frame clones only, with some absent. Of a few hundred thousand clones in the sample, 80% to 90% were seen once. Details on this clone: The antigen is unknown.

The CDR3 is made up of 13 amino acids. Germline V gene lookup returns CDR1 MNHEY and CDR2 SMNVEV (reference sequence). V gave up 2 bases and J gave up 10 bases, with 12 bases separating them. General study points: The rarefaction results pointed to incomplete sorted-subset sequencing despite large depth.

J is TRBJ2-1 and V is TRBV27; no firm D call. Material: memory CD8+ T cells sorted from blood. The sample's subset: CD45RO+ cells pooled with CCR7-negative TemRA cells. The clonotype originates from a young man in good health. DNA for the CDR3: TGTGCCAGCAGTTTACGATCCTCCGGGGAGCAGTTCTTC. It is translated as CASSLRSSGEQFF.